This T cell receptor (beta chain) is from a study of blood T cell repertoires in COVID-19. Background on the study: Nucleic acid was either cDNA or gDNA, and it came from T cells, B-cell-depleted T cells, or PBMCs.

The sample holds a few counts of this clone. TCRdb's table, derived via immunoSEQ multiplex PCR, lists solely in-frame clones and lacks some. This sample has fewer than 250,000 clones; roughly 85% occur once, and the top ten carry about 0.93%. Germline V gene lookup returns CDR1 KGHSH and CDR2 LQKENI. The CDR3 sequence is 15 residues long. With 3 bases removed from V and 3 bases from J, the gap between germline ends came to 14 bases. The sample was peripheral blood. This chain connects TRBV18 to TRBJ1-1; perhaps TRBD1 as D (5 bases). This receptor was taken from a man between 40 and 49 years old with acute or convalescent COVID-19. The CDR3 nucleotides are TGTGCCAGCTCACCCGGGACTGGGTCCGACACTGAAGCTTTCTTT. Protein: CASSPGTGSDTEAFF.